The next 8 T cell receptor beta chains were all read from a single sample in a study of CD8+ T cells in alopecia areata. RNA was isolated and reverse transcribed to cDNA, the sequencing template. Profiling relied on immunoSEQ multiplex PCR, and the TCRdb table lists in-frame clones only, not all of them. The sample has 90,000 to 150,000 clones; 35% to 40% are singletons. The sample was CD4+ T cells sorted from blood. The receptors derive from a human donor with alopecia areata.

This clone has a handful of counts. The chain combines TRBV29-1 with TRBJ2-7; D gene uncertain. The ends were cut back, 5 bases at V and 5 bases at J, with 19 bases in the middle. Germline V gene lookup returns CDR1 SQVTM and CDR2 ANQGSEA. This CDR3 is built from 14 residues. As DNA, the CDR3 is TGCAGCGTTCGAATACAAAGGGTCTCGGACGAGCAGTACTTC. This translates into CSVRIQRVSDEQYF.

This sequence joins TRBV5-1 and TRBJ2-5, with TRBD2 identical over 14 bases. The J segment lost 4 bases and the V segment lost 4 bases, leaving 9 bases of the junction unmatched. Germline assignment: CDR1 SGHRS and CDR2 YFSETQ. This CDR3 contains 17 residues. CDR3 protein: CASSQTSGGAFGETQYF. The DNA of the CDR3 is TGCGCCAGCAGCCAGACTAGCGGGGGGGCCTTCGGAGAGACCCAGTACTTC. The complete variable domain, with remaining parts taken from reference TRBV5-1 and TRBJ2-5, reads KAGVTQTPRYLIKTRGQQVTLSCSPISGHRSVSWYQQTPGQGLQFLFEYFSETQRNKGNFPGRFSGRQFSNSRSEMNVSTLELGDSALYLCASSQTSGGAFGETQYFGPGTRLLVL.

The J gene is TRBJ1-2, the V gene TRBV7-2; 7 bases agree with TRBD1. The CDR3 length is 18 residues. CDR1 is SGHTA, CDR2 FQGNSA, per germline. With V trimmed by 2 bases and J by 3 bases, 15 bases remained unmatched. The CDR3 region has the DNA TGTGCCAGCAGCTTATATGGGACAGCATTTGGGCCCGACTATGGCTACACCTTC. It is translated as CASSLYGTAFGPDYGYTF. The full variable domain, in which reference TRBV7-2 and TRBJ1-2 provide the parts outside the CDR3, is GAGVSQSPSNKVTEKGKDVELRCDPISGHTALYWYRQSLGQGLEFLIYFQGNSAPDKSGLPSDRFSAERTGGSVSTLTIQRTQQEDSAVYLCASSLYGTAFGPDYGYTFGSGTRLTVV.

This clone showed up just a few times. V is TRBV29-1 and J is TRBJ2-7; no firm D call. Per germline, CDR1 SQVTM and CDR2 ANQGSEA. The CDR3 extends over 10 amino acids. V was cut by 4 bases and J by 5 bases, with 6 bases left in between. As DNA, the CDR3 is TGCAGCGTTGTCCAGCACGAGCAGTACTTC. Translation gives CSVVQHEQYF.

This clone was seen a few times. This chain links TRBV28 with TRBJ2-1, with 13 bases lining up with TRBD2. Germline lookup yields CDR1 MDHEN and CDR2 SYDVKM. J gave up 9 bases and V 6 bases, and 8 bases lay outside the gene matches. The CDR3 length is 15 residues. DNA of the CDR3: TGTGCCAGCAGGGCCAGACTAGCGGGAGGAGGTGAGCAGTTCTTC. The encoded protein is CASRARLAGGGEQFF.

The rearrangement joins TRBV30 to TRBJ2-3; D unclear. Trimming removed 0 bases from V and 6 bases from J, with 7 bases in between. This CDR3 spans 12 amino acids. From germline, CDR1 is GTSNPN and CDR2 SVGIG (reference sequence). CDR3 DNA sequence: TGTGCCTGGAGTGTGGTGATCGATACGCAGTATTTT. Translation: CAWSVVIDTQYF.

This clone was counted a few times. CDR3 loop: CASSQASRETQYF. CDR3 nucleotide sequence: TGCGCCAGCAGCCAAGCCTCAAGGGAGACCCAGTACTTC. The chain carries TRBV4-1 and TRBJ2-5, with no clear D. Trimming took off 1 base at V and 5 bases at J, with 8 bases between the two ends. CDR1 is MGHRA, CDR2 YSYEKL, per germline. CDR3 length: 13 residues.

The chain joins TRBV5-4 to TRBJ2-2; D is possibly TRBD1 (6 bases). The germline V gene encodes CDR1 SGHNT and CDR2 YYREEE (reference sequence). The germline V and J ends were trimmed by 1 base and 2 bases, with 9 bases remaining between them. This CDR3 is built from 15 residues. CDR3 residues: CASSLRTANTGELFF. CDR3 nucleotide sequence: TGTGCCAGCAGCTTGAGGACAGCCAACACCGGGGAGCTGTTTTTT.